Listed below are T cell receptor beta chains from one sample, sequenced in a study of early T cells in non-severe SARS-CoV-2 infection. TCRdb redid the calling of the 5' RACE reads with MiXCR, one entry per CDR3 protein. Among about 110,000 distinct CDR3 sequences listed, over 9.5% were seen once. The sequenced sample was whole blood, obtained at baseline. The receptor source for this set is an adult who was a healthcare worker with PCR-confirmed SARS-CoV-2 infection or an uninfected control (not recorded which). Each CDR3 is given with its conserved first and last residue. D genes are given only for firm matches. Size is omitted from some rows. Given values are once, few, many or a class for expanded clones.

j_call d_call v_call clone_size cdr3_nt cdr3_aa
TRBJ1-1 - TRBV18 - TGTGCCAGCTCACCGTTGGATGTTGGAACTGAAGCTTTCTTT CASSPLDVGTEAFF
TRBJ2-5 - TRBV11-2 few TGTGCCAGCAGCTTAGGGGCGAGGCGGGAGACCCAGTACTTC CASSLGARRETQYF
TRBJ2-5 TRBD1 TRBV28 - TGTGCCAGCAGCTCAGGGGGCGAAGAGACCCAGTACTTC CASSSGGEETQYF
TRBJ2-5 TRBD2 TRBV7-2 few TGTGCCAGCAGCTCGGGGACTAGCCTACAAGAGACCCAGTACTTC CASSSGTSLQETQYF
TRBJ2-7 - TRBV28 few TGTGCCAGCAGTTTCTGGCAAGATCGGGAGCAGTACTTC CASSFWQDREQYF
TRBJ2-7 - TRBV5-1 - TGCGCCAGCAGCTTGGCCGGGGACCCCTACGAGCAGTACTTC CASSLAGDPYEQYF
TRBJ2-7 - TRBV21-1 - TGTGCCAGCAGCGGAACGGGGGGGCCCCCATCCACAGGGGAGCAGTACTTC CASSGTGGPPSTGEQYF
TRBJ1-1 - TRBV5-4 many TGTGCCAGCAGCTTACCATCGGGGAAATCCACTGAAGCTTTCTTT CASSLPSGKSTEAFF
TRBJ2-3 - TRBV9 few TGTGCCAGCACCTCTACGGGGAGCGATACGCAGTATTTT CASTSTGSDTQYF
TRBJ2-2 - TRBV24-1 - TGTGCCACCAGTCCCCCCGCGGTTCGGACCGGGGAGCTGTTTTTT CATSPPAVRTGELFF
TRBJ2-1 TRBD2 TRBV27 many TGTGCCAGCAGTTTGGGACTAGCGGGAGTTACTGAGCAGTTCTTC CASSLGLAGVTEQFF
TRBJ1-1 - TRBV29-1 few TGCAGCGTGAGAAGCGGCACTGAAGCTTTCTTT CSVRSGTEAFF
TRBJ2-7 - TRBV7-2 - TGTGCCAGCAGCTTAGGTCCAGGGGTAAGCGAGCAGTACTTC CASSLGPGVSEQYF
TRBJ2-1 - TRBV2 - TGTGCCAGCAATGTTGACTGGCAGCACAATGAGCAGTTCTTC CASNVDWQHNEQFF
TRBJ1-4 TRBD1 TRBV28 few TGTGCCAGCAGTTTCCGACAGGGGGGGAATGAAAAACTGTTTTTT CASSFRQGGNEKLFF
TRBJ2-1 - TRBV29-1 - TGCAGCGTTGAAGATCCCGGGGGCCCGGGCAATGAGCAGTTCTTC CSVEDPGGPGNEQFF
TRBJ2-3 TRBD2 TRBV3-1 few TGTGCCAGCAGCCAAGCGGGACTAGTCACAGATACGCAGTATTTT CASSQAGLVTDTQYF
TRBJ1-1 TRBD1 TRBV7-9 few TGTGCCAGCAGCCGCGACAGGGGTAAAGCTGAAGCTTTCTTT CASSRDRGKAEAFF
TRBJ1-1 - TRBV5-6 few TGTGCCAGCAGCTTGGTGGCAGGGGTGAGGACTGAAGCTTTCTTT CASSLVAGVRTEAFF
TRBJ1-1 TRBD1 TRBV3-1 many TGTGCCAGCAGCAGCTTGATGACAGGGAGCACTGAAGCTTTCTTT CASSSLMTGSTEAFF
TRBJ2-2 - TRBV5-1 - TGCGCCAGCGAAGAGGGGAGCGGCGGGGAGCTGTTTTTT CASEEGSGGELFF
TRBJ2-1 - TRBV7-6 many TGTGCCAGCAGCTTAGAGCGGAGGACTGAGCAGTTCTTC CASSLERRTEQFF
TRBJ2-1 - TRBV6-5 many TGTGCCAGCAGTCCTTGGGTGGCAGGGGATTCCTACAATGAGCAGTTCTTC CASSPWVAGDSYNEQFF
TRBJ2-3 - TRBV5-6 few TGTGCCAGCAGCTCACCCAGATCTAGCACAGATACGCAGTATTTT CASSSPRSSTDTQYF
TRBJ1-3 - TRBV30 few TGTGCCTGGTCTCTCCAGGAGGGCGTCTCCCCTGGAAACACCATATATTTT CAWSLQEGVSPGNTIYF
TRBJ2-1 - TRBV7-6 - TGTGCCAGCAGCTCCGGGACATTTTCCTTCAATGAGCAGTTCTTC CASSSGTFSFNEQFF
TRBJ2-3 TRBD1 TRBV7-2 few TGTGCCAGCAGCCGATGGACAGGGAATACAGATACGCAGTATTTT CASSRWTGNTDTQYF
TRBJ2-3 TRBD2 TRBV30 few TGTGCCTGGACCCGTGGAGGGCGGGGGTCCACAGATACGCAGTATTTT CAWTRGGRGSTDTQYF
TRBJ1-4 - TRBV27 - TGTGCCAGCAGTTTTTGGACGGGAGCTAATGAAAAACTGTTTTTT CASSFWTGANEKLFF
TRBJ2-7 TRBD1 TRBV29-1 - TGCAGCGTTAAATTACAGGGGGCGGGCGAGCAGTACTTC CSVKLQGAGEQYF
TRBJ1-1 - TRBV15 few TGTGCCACCAGCAGAGGGGCAGAGAACACTGAAGCTTTCTTT CATSRGAENTEAFF
TRBJ1-1 - TRBV29-1 - TGCAGCTTCGGGACCGCGAACACTGAAGCTTTCTTT CSFGTANTEAFF
TRBJ2-1 - TRBV6-2/TRBV6-3 few TGTGCCAGCACCCACCCGTGGGGTCATGAGCAGTTCTTC CASTHPWGHEQFF
TRBJ2-7 - TRBV20-1 - TGCAGTGCTAGTCCCTACGAGCAGTACTTC CSASPYEQYF
TRBJ2-3 TRBD1 TRBV30 - TGTGCCCGAGACAGGGGCCGCACAGATACGCAGTATTTT CARDRGRTDTQYF
TRBJ1-2 - TRBV7-3 few TGTGCCAGCAGCTGGACGAGCGGGAGCTACTATGGCTACACCTTC CASSWTSGSYYGYTF
TRBJ1-1 TRBD1 TRBV7-9 many TGTGCCAGCAGCTTAAAGGGGGCGCGCACTGAAGCTTTCTTT CASSLKGARTEAFF
TRBJ1-5 - TRBV12-3/TRBV12-4 - TGTGCCAGCAGTTTAGGTCAGGTGGAAGGGAATCAGCCCCAGCATTTT CASSLGQVEGNQPQHF
TRBJ2-4 TRBD1 TRBV27 many TGTGCCAGCAGCCAGACGACAGGGCGTGTTGGCATTCAGTACTTC CASSQTTGRVGIQYF
TRBJ2-1 TRBD2 TRBV7-9 few TGTGCCAGCAGCGCGGGGACTAGCGGGACCAATGAGCAGTTCTTC CASSAGTSGTNEQFF
TRBJ1-1 - TRBV20-1 few TGCAGTGCTTCGAGGATGAACACTGAAGCTTTCTTT CSASRMNTEAFF
TRBJ1-1 - TRBV7-9 few TGTGCCAGCAACCCTGACAGGAACACTGAAGCTTTCTTT CASNPDRNTEAFF
TRBJ2-3 - TRBV20-1 - TGCAGTGCTAGAAGGCAGGAGAGCACAGATACGCAGTATTTT CSARRQESTDTQYF